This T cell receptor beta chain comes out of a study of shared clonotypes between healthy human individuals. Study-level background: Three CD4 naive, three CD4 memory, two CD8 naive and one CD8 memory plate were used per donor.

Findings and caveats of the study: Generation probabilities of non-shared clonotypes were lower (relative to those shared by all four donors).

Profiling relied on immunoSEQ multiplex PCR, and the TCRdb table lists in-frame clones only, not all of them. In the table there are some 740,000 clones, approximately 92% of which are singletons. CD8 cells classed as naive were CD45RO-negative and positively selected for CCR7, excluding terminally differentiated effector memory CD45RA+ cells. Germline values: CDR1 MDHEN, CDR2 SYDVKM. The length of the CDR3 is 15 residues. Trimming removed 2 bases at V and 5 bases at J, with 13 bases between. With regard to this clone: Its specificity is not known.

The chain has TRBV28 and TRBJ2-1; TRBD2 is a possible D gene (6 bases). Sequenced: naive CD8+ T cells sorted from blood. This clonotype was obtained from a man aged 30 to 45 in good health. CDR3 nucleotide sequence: TGTGCCAGCAGTTTAACCCCTCGACTAGACAATGAGCAGTTCTTC. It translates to CASSLTPRLDNEQFF.